Included here is one T cell receptor (beta chain) sequence, with context. Its antigen is not known. This sample stems from a study of shared clonotypes between healthy human individuals. Study-wide results and caveats: The authors sampled blood alone, and tissue repertoires likely differ. The study found about 5% of naive CD4 clonotypes shared across a few donors.

In the naive CD8 group, cells lacked CD45RO and were positively selected for CCR7, so terminally differentiated effector memory CD45RA+ cells were left out. The study enrolled healthy HIV-negative adults without recent acute infections or vaccinations as donors. The protocol was immunoSEQ multiplex PCR, while the TCRdb copy is restricted to in-frame clones and leaves out a portion. The table includes some 2 million clones, approximately 94% detected once. This TCR came from a man younger than 35 in good health. The sequenced material came from naive CD8+ T cells sorted from blood.

The CDR3 spells CASSPTGRPDQPQHF. The CDR3 DNA is TGTGCCAGCAGCCCAACAGGGAGACCTGATCAGCCCCAGCATTTT. V usage is TRBV6-9 and J usage is TRBJ1-5; weak D call: TRBD1 (6 bases). Deletions cut 6 bases from V and 5 bases from J, with 17 bases between. CDR3 length: 15 amino acids. From germline, CDR1 is MNHGY and CDR2 SVAAGI.